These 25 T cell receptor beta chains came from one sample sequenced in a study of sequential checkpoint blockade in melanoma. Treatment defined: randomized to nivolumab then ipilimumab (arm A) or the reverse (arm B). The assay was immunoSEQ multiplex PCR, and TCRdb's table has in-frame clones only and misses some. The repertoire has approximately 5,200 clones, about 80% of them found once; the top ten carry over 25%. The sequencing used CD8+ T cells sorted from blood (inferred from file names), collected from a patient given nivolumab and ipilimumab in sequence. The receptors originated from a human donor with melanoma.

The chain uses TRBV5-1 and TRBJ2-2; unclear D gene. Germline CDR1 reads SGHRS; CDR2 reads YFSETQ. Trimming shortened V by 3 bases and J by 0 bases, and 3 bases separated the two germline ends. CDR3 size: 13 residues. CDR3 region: CASSSANTGELFF. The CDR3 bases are TGCGCCAGCAGCTCCGCGAACACCGGGGAGCTGTTTTTT.

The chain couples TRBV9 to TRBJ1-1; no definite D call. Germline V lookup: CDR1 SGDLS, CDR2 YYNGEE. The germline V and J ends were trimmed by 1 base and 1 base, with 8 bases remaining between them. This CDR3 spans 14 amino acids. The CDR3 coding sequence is TGTGCCAGCAGCGTATCGGGTGGGAACACTGAAGCTTTCTTT. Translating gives CASSVSGGNTEAFF.

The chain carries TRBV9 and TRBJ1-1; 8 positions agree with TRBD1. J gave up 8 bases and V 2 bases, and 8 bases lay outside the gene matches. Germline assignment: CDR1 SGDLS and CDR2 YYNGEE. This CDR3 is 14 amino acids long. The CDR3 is CASSVGTRGPEAFF. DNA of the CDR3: TGTGCCAGCAGCGTGGGGACCAGGGGGCCGGAAGCTTTCTTT.

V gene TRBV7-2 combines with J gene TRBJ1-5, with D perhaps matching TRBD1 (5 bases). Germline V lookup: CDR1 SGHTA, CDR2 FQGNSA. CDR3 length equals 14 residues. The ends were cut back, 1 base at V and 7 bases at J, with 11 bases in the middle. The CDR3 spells CASSLGGGGQPQHF. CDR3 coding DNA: TGTGCCAGCAGCTTAGGCGGGGGAGGACAGCCCCAGCATTTT.

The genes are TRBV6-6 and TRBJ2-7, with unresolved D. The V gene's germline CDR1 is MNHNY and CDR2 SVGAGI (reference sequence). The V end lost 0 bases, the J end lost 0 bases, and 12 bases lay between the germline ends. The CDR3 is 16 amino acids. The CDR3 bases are TGTGCCAGCAGTTACTCAGGAGAAACCAACTCCTACGAGCAGTACTTC. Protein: CASSYSGETNSYEQYF.

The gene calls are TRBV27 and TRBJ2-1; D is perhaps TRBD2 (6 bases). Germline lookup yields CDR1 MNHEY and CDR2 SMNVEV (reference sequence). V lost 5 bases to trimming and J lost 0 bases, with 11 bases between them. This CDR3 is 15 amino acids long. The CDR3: CASSAPSVSYNEQFF. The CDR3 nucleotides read TGTGCCAGCAGTGCCCCTAGCGTCTCCTACAATGAGCAGTTCTTC.

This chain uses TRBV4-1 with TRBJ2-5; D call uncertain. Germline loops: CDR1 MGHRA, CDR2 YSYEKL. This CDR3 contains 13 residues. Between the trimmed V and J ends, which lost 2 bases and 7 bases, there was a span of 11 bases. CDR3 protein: CASSQIGLGTQYF. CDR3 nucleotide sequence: TGCGCCAGCAGCCAAATCGGGTTAGGGACCCAGTACTTC.

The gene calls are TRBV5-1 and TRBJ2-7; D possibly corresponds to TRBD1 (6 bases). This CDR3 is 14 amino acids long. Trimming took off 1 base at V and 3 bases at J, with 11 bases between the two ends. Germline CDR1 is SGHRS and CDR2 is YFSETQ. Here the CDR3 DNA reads TGCGCCAGCAGCTTGCCAGGGGATCTCTACGAGCAGTACTTC. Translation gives CASSLPGDLYEQYF.

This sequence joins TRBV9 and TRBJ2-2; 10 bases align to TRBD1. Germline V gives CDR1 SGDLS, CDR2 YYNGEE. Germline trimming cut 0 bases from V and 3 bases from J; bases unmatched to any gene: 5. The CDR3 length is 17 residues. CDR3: CASSVALGTGDTGELFF. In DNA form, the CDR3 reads TGTGCCAGCAGCGTAGCTCTTGGGACAGGGGACACCGGGGAGCTGTTTTTT.

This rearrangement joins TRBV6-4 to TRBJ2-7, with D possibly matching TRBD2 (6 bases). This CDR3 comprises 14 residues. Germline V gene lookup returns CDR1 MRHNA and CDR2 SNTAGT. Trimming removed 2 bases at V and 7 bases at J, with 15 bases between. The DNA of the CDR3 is TGTGCCAGCAGTGACCCGGGACTCTCCGGGGAGCAGTACTTC. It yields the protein CASSDPGLSGEQYF.

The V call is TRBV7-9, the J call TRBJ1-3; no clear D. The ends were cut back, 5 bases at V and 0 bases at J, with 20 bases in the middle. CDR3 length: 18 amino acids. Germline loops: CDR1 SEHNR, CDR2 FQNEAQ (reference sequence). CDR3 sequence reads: CASSQLKSTAFSGNTIYF. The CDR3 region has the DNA TGTGCCAGCAGCCAACTTAAGTCGACTGCCTTCTCTGGAAACACCATATATTTT. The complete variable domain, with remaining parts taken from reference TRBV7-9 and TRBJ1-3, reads DTGVSQNPRHKITKRGQNVTFRCDPISEHNRLYWYRQTLGQGPEFLTYFQNEAQLEKSRLLSDRFSAERPKGSFSTLEIQRTEQGDSAMYLCASSQLKSTAFSGNTIYFGEGSWLTVV.

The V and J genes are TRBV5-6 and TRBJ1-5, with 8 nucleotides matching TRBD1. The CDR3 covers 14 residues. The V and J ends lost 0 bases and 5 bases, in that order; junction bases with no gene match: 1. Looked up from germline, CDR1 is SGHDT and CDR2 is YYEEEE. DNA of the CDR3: TGTGCCAGCAGCTTGGGACAGGGGTATCAGCCCCAGCATTTT. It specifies CASSLGQGYQPQHF.

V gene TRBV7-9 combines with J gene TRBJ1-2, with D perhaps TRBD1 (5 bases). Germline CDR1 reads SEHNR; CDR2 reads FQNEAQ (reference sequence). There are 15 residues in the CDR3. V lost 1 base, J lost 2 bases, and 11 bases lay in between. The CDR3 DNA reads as TGTGCCAGCAGCTTAGTAGGGGAGGAAAACTATGGCTACACCTTC. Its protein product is CASSLVGEENYGYTF.

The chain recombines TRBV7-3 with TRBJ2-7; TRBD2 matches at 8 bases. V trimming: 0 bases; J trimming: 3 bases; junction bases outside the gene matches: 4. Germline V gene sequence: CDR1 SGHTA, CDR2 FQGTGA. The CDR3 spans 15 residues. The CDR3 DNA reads TGTGCCAGCAGCTTAACTAGCGGGAAGGGCTACGAGCAGTACTTC. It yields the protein CASSLTSGKGYEQYF. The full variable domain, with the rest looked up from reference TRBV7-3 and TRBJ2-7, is GAGVSQTPSNKVTEKGKYVELRCDPISGHTALYWYRQSLGQGPEFLIYFQGTGAADDSGLPNDRFFAVRPEGSVSTLKIQRTERGDSAVYLCASSLTSGKGYEQYFGPGTRLTVT.

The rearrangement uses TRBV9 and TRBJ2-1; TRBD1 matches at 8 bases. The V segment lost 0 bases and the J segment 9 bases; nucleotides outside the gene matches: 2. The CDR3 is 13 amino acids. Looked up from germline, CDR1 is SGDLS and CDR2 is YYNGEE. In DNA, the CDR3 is TGTGCCAGCAGCGTAGGGACAGGGACTGAGCAGTTCTTC. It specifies CASSVGTGTEQFF.

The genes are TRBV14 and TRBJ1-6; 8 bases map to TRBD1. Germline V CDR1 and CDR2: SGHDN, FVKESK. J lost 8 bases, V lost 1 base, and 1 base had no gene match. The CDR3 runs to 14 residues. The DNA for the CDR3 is TGTGCCAGCAGCCAAGGGACAGGGTATTCACCCCTCCACTTT. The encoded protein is CASSQGTGYSPLHF.

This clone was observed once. This chain's CDR3 is CASSSPWQGIGANVLTF. CDR3 in DNA: TGTGCCAGCAGCTCCCCCTGGCAGGGGATTGGGGCCAACGTCCTGACTTTC. This sequence joins TRBV7-9 and TRBJ2-6; maybe TRBD1 (6 bases). V shed 4 bases and J shed 3 bases, with 16 bases lying between them. Germline CDR1 SEHNR, CDR2 FQNEAQ (reference sequence). The CDR3 totals 17 residues. Full variable domain (outside the CDR3, taken from reference TRBV7-9 and TRBJ2-6): DTGVSQNPRHKITKRGQNVTFRCDPISEHNRLYWYRQTLGQGPEFLTYFQNEAQLEKSRLLSDRFSAERPKGSFSTLEIQRTEQGDSAMYLCASSSPWQGIGANVLTFGAGSRLTVL.

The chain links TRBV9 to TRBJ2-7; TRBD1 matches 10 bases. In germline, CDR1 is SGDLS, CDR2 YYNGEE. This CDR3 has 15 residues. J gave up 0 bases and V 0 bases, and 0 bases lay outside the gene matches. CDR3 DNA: TGTGCCAGCAGCGTAGGGACAGGGGGCTCCTACGAGCAGTACTTC. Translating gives CASSVGTGGSYEQYF.

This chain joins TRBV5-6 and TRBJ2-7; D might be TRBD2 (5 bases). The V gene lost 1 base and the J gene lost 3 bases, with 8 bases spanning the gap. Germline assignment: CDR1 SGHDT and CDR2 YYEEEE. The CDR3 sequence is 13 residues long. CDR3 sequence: CASSLSGFYEQYF. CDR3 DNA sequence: TGTGCCAGCAGCTTGTCGGGGTTCTACGAGCAGTACTTC.

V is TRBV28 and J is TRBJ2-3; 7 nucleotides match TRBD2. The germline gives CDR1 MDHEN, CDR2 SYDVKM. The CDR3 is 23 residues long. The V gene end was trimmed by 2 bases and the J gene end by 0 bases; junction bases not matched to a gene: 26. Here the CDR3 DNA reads TGTGCCAGCAGTTTACCCCCAAGCGTCGGGATCCTGGCGGGGGAGTATAGCACAGATACGCAGTATTTT. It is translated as CASSLPPSVGILAGEYSTDTQYF.

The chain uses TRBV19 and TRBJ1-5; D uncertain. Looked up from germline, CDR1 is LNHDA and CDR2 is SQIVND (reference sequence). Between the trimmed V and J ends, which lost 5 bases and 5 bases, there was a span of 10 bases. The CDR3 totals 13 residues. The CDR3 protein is CASSSSGYQPQHF. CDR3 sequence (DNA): TGTGCCAGTAGTTCATCCGGGTATCAGCCCCAGCATTTT. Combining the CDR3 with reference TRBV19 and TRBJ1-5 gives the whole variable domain DGGITQSPKYLFRKEGQNVTLSCEQNLNHDAMYWYRQDPGQGLRLIYYSQIVNDFQKGDIAEGYSVSREKKESFPLTVTSAQKNPTAFYLCASSSSGYQPQHFGDGTRLSIL.

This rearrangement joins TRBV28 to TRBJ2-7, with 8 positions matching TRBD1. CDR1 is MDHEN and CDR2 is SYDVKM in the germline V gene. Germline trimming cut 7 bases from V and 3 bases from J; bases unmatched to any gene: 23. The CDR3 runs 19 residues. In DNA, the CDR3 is TGTGCCAGCACCACCACCCCCAATATCCGGGACAGGCCGTTCTACGAGCAGTACTTC. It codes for CASTTTPNIRDRPFYEQYF.

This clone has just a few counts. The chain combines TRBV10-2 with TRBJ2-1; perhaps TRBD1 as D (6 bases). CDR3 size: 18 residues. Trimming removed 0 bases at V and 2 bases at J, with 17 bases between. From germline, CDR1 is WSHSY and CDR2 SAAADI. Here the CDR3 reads CASSESLGQGIPYNEQFF. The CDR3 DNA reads TGCGCCAGCAGTGAGTCGTTAGGTCAGGGGATACCCTACAATGAGCAGTTCTTC.

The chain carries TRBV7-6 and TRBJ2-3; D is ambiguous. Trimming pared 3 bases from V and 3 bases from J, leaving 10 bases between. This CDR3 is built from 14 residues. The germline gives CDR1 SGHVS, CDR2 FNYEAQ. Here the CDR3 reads CASSLGSETDTQYF. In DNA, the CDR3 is TGTGCCAGCAGCTTGGGCTCAGAAACAGATACGCAGTATTTT.

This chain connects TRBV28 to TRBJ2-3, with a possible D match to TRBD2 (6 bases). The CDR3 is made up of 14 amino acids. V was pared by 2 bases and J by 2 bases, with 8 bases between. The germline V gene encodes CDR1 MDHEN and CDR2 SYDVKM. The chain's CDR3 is CASSLGDSTDTQYF. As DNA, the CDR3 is TGTGCCAGCAGTTTAGGGGACTCCACAGATACGCAGTATTTT.